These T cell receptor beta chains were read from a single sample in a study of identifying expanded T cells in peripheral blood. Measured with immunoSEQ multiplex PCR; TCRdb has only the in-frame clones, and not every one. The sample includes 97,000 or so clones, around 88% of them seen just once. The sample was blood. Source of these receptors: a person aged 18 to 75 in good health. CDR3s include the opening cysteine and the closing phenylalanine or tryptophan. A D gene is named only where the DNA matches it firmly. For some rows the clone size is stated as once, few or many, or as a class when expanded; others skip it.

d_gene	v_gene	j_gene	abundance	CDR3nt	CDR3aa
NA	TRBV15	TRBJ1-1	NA	TGTGCCACCAGCAGAGATGCGGGGAACACTGAAGCTTTCTTT	CATSRDAGNTEAFF
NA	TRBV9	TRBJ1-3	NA	TGTGCCAGCAGCGTAGGGGGAGGAGGCTTCTCTGGAAACACCATATATTTT	CASSVGGGGFSGNTIYF
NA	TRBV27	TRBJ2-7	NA	TGTGCCAGCAGCAGGGGTTCTCCCTACGAGCAGTACTTC	CASSRGSPYEQYF
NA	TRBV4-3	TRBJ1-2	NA	TGCGCCAGCAGCCAAGAATGGGGGGCTGGCTACACCTTC	CASSQEWGAGYTF
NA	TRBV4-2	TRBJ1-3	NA	TGTGCCAGCAGCCAAGAGACAGCTAGCTCTGGAAACACCATATATTTT	CASSQETASSGNTIYF
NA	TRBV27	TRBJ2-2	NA	TGTGCCAGCAAGACCAGGGAGTCGGCCGGGGAGCTGTTTTTT	CASKTRESAGELFF
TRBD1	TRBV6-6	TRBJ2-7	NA	TGTGCCAGCAGTTACCCTTTGGACAGGGGGAGTTACGAGCAGTACTTC	CASSYPLDRGSYEQYF
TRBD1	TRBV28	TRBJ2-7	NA	TGTGCCAGCAGTCCCGGGGACAGGGATGAAAAAGAGCAGTACTTC	CASSPGDRDEKEQYF
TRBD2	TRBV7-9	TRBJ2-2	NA	TGTGCCAGCAGCTTAGCGGCCAGTAGCGGGGGCCGCACCGGGGAGCTGTTTTTT	CASSLAASSGGRTGELFF
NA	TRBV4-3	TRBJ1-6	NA	TGCGCCAGCAGCCAAGGTCGGGGTTATAATTCACCCCTCCACTTT	CASSQGRGYNSPLHF
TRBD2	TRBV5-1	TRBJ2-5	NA	TGCGCCAGCGGGTCCCGCGGGGGGCGTAGGGAGGAGACCCAGTACTTC	CASGSRGGRREETQYF
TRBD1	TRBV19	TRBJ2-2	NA	TGTGCCAGTAGTAAACTGAGGGGGCGAGACACCGGGGAGCTGTTTTTT	CASSKLRGRDTGELFF
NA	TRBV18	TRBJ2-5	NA	TGTGCCAGCTCACCCCTTAAGCAGGGTGGACAAGAGACCCAGTACTTC	CASSPLKQGGQETQYF
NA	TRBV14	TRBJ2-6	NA	TGTGCCAGCAGCCAAGGGACACCCTCTGGGGCCAACGTCCTGACTTTC	CASSQGTPSGANVLTF
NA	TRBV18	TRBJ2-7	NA	TGTGCCAGCTCACCAAACCGAGGCCAACCCTACGAGCAGTACTTC	CASSPNRGQPYEQYF
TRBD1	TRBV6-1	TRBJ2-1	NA	TGTGCCAGCAGGGAAGGGACAGCTAGCAATGAGCAGTTCTTC	CASREGTASNEQFF
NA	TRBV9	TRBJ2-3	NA	TGTGCCAGCAGCCTGAGACCCCATCGAAGGTCCATGGATACGCAGTATTTT	CASSLRPHRRSMDTQYF
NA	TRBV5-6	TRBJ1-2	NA	TGTGCCAGCAGCCTCACAGGGCCCGCTAACTATGGCTACACCTTC	CASSLTGPANYGYTF
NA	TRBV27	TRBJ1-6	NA	TGTGCCAGCAGTGCCCAGAAACCTTCACCCCTCCACTTT	CASSAQKPSPLHF
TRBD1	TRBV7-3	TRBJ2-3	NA	TGTGCCAGCAGCTTCTTAGCGGACAGGGGCCCCCTTAGGACAGATACGCAGTATTTT	CASSFLADRGPLRTDTQYF
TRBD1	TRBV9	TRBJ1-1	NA	TGTGCCAGCAGGGGGACAGGAGAAGCTTTCTTT	CASRGTGEAFF
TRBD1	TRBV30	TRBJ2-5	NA	TGTGCCTGGGAGACAGGGGGGGGCCAAGAGACCCAGTACTTC	CAWETGGGQETQYF
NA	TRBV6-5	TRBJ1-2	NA	TGTGCCAGCAGGATCGCTTGGACGGAGAACTATGGCTACACCTTC	CASRIAWTENYGYTF
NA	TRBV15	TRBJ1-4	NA	TGTGCCACCAGCAGAGGGGGCGCGGAGTGGGAAAAACTGTTTTTT	CATSRGGAEWEKLFF
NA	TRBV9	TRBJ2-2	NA	TGTGCCAGCTCCTCCACATCGGGTTTTTCCGGGGAGCTGTTTTTT	CASSSTSGFSGELFF
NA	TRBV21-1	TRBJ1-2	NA	TGTGCCAGCAGCAATCCTCGGTCTTATAACTATGGCTACACCTTC	CASSNPRSYNYGYTF
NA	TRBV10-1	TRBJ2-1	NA	TGCGCCAGCAGTGAGTCCACAGGGTGGAATGAGCAGTTCTTC	CASSESTGWNEQFF
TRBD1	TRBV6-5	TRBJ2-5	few	TGTGCCAGCAGTTACCTCCCATTGGGGACAGGGGAGTACTTC	CASSYLPLGTGEYF
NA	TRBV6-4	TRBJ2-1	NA	TGTGCCAGCAGTGCCAACCCCTCGTACAATGAGCAGTTCTTC	CASSANPSYNEQFF
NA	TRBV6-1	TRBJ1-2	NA	TGTGCCAGCAGTGAAGCGCTAACAGAAAGGGGCTACACCTTC	CASSEALTERGYTF
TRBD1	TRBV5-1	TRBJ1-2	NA	TGCGCCAGCAGCCCGGGACAGGGGAAGAACTATGGCTACACCTTC	CASSPGQGKNYGYTF
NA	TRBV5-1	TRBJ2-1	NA	TGCGCCAGCAGCCCGGGAACAGGGTACAAATACAATGAGCAGTTCTTC	CASSPGTGYKYNEQFF
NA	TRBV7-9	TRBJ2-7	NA	TGTGCCAGCAGCGGGGCCACCTACGAGCAGTACTTC	CASSGATYEQYF
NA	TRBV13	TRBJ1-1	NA	TGTGCCAGCAGCATGATCGGGAAGGTATCGACAGAAGCTTTCTTT	CASSMIGKVSTEAFF
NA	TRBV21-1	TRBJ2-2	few	TGTGCCAGCAGCAAAAACGGTCGGACAGTTTCCTTCACCGGGGAGCTGTTTTTT	CASSKNGRTVSFTGELFF
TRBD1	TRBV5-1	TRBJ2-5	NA	TGCGCCAGCAGCAAGAGCCACCAGGGGGCGGAATGGATGGAGACCCAGTACTTC	CASSKSHQGAEWMETQYF
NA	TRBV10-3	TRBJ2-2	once	TGTGCCATCAGCTCGGAGGGGGTCGGGGAGCTGTTTTTT	CAISSEGVGELFF
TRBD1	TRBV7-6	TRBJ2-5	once	TGTGCCAGCAGCCCGAGAGACAGGGGAGAAGAGACCCAGTACTTC	CASSPRDRGEETQYF
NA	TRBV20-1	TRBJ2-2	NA	TGCAGTGGGACTTCTCTCGGGGAGCTGTTTTTT	CSGTSLGELFF
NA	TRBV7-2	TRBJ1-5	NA	TGTGCCAGCAGCCCGATTCTTGAGGCCCAGCCCCAGCATTTT	CASSPILEAQPQHF
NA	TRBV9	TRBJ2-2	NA	TGTGCCAGCAGCGTAGACTCTTTCACCGGGGAGCTGTTTTTT	CASSVDSFTGELFF
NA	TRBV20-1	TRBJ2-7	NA	TGCAGTGCTAGAGAGAGGCGAGAGCAGTACTTC	CSARERREQYF
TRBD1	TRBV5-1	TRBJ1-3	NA	TGCGCCAGCAGCTTGGCGGGACAGGGCTCTGGAAACACCATATATTTT	CASSLAGQGSGNTIYF
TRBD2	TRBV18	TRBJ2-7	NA	TGTGCCAGCTCACCCTTAGCGGGGGGGCTGGACGAGCAGTACTTC	CASSPLAGGLDEQYF
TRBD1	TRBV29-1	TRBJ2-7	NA	TGCAGCGTTGGGGGGCGACAGGGTAACAACGAGCAGTACTTC	CSVGGRQGNNEQYF
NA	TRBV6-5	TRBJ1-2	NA	TGTGCCAGCAGTTACTCGATTTCGGGACAAACCTATGGCTACACCTTC	CASSYSISGQTYGYTF
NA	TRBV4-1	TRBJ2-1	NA	TGCGCCAGCAGCCAAGATCGGAGTACCTACAATGAGCAGTTCTTC	CASSQDRSTYNEQFF
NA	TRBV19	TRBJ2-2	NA	TGTGCCAGTGCAGGGGATGGCGGGGAGCTGTTTTTT	CASAGDGGELFF
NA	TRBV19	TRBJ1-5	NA	TGTGCCAGTAGTAGGGGGACCGAGGTTAGCAATCAGCCCCAGCATTTT	CASSRGTEVSNQPQHF
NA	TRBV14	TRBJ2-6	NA	TGTGCCAGCAGCCAAGCTCTAACCGGGGCCAACGTCCTGACTTTC	CASSQALTGANVLTF
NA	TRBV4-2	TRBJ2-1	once	TGTGCCAGCAGCCTAAACTCCGACAGAAATGAGCAGTTCTTC	CASSLNSDRNEQFF
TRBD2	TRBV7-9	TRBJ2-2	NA	TGTGCCAGCAGCCGTATCCCGGGACTAGCGGGAGGGCCCGGGGAGCTGTTTTTT	CASSRIPGLAGGPGELFF
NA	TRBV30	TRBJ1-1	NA	TGTGCCTGGAGTCGAGGGGCGGGAAACACTGAAGCTTTCTTT	CAWSRGAGNTEAFF
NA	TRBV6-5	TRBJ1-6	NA	TGTGCCAGCGGAAGGGCGAATTCACCCCTCCACTTT	CASGRANSPLHF
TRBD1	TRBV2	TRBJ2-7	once	TGTGCCATCGAATCGACAGGGCCATTGTACGAGCAGTACTTC	CAIESTGPLYEQYF